A single sample is the source of the 28 T cell receptor beta chains below, sequenced in a study of shared clonotypes between healthy human individuals. Produced via immunoSEQ multiplex PCR; TCRdb's table is partial and in-frame only. The sample records about 1.5 million clones, roughly 98% being singletons. The sample consisted of naive CD4+ T cells sorted from blood. The sample's subset: CD45RA+ positively selected. The origin of the receptors is a man aged 30-40 years in good health.

V and J are TRBV25-1 and TRBJ2-3; 8 bases agree with TRBD2. This CDR3 has 15 amino acids. Germline loops: CDR1 MGHDK, CDR2 SYGVNS. V shed 3 bases and J 4 bases; nucleotides not matched to a gene: 6. The CDR3 bases are TGTGCCAGCAGTGACCCCGGGAGGGCCTCAGATACGCAGTATTTT. Translation: CASSDPGRASDTQYF.

V and J are TRBV25-1 and TRBJ2-5; the match to TRBD2 covers 7 bases. The CDR3 runs 16 residues. Germline V CDR1 and CDR2: MGHDK, SYGVNS. V lost 3 bases, J lost 2 bases, and 9 bases stayed unmatched. The CDR3 bases are TGTGCCAGCAGTGAGGGGGGGAGGGGAGGGCAAGAGACCCAGTACTTC. Encoded protein: CASSEGGRGGQETQYF.

This rearrangement joins TRBV5-1 to TRBJ2-1; maybe TRBD1 (6 bases). Germline values: CDR1 SGHRS, CDR2 YFSETQ. The germline V and J ends were trimmed by 5 bases and 10 bases, with 28 bases remaining between them. There are 17 residues in the CDR3. This CDR3 is CASRFSAPAMGAPEQFF. CDR3 in DNA: TGCGCCAGCAGATTCTCCGCCCCGGCTATGGGGGCGCCGGAGCAGTTCTTC.

This sequence joins TRBV2 and TRBJ1-1; no clear D gene. Germline CDR1 is SNHLY and CDR2 is FYNNEI. Trimming stripped 4 bases from V and 5 bases from J, with 8 bases between. The CDR3 is 12 amino acids. CDR3 protein: CASSVVETEAFF. DNA for the CDR3: TGTGCCAGCAGTGTTGTTGAGACTGAAGCTTTCTTT.

V usage is TRBV6-5 and J usage is TRBJ1-3; D ambiguous. V lost 2 bases to trimming and J lost 3 bases, with 8 bases between them. CDR1 is MNHEY and CDR2 is SVGAGI in the germline V gene. This CDR3 has 14 amino acids. The CDR3 sequence is CASSYQDHGNTIYF. DNA of the CDR3: TGTGCCAGCAGTTACCAAGATCATGGAAACACCATATATTTT.

About this clone itself: The sample carries other DNA sequences with the same CDR3. The chain combines TRBV27 with TRBJ2-7; perhaps TRBD2 as D (6 bases). The germline CDR1 and CDR2 sequences are MNHEY and SMNVEV (reference sequence). V was trimmed by 3 bases and J by 6 bases, leaving 9 bases between them. CDR3 length equals 12 residues. The CDR3 sequence: CASSLGGGEQYF. The CDR3 DNA reads as TGTGCCAGCAGTTTGGGGGGTGGCGAGCAGTACTTC.

The chain couples TRBV10-3 to TRBJ2-3; 9 nucleotides agree with TRBD2. V shed 2 bases, J shed 5 bases, and the junction held 8 bases outside the gene matches. Germline V lookup: CDR1 ENHRY, CDR2 SYGVKD. The CDR3 sequence is 16 residues long. The CDR3 DNA reads TGTGCCATCAGTGAGCCTGCGGGAGGGCTAGGAGATACGCAGTATTTT. Protein: CAISEPAGGLGDTQYF.

Remarks on this clone: The junction differs from germline at one of its ends, possibly a read error. The chain recombines TRBV27 with TRBJ2-3; D call uncertain. The V gene's germline CDR1 is MNHEY and CDR2 SMNVEV (reference sequence). The CDR3 totals 10 residues. DNA of the CDR3: TGTGCCAGCAGTTTATCGGCCGTGATTTTT. Encoded protein: CASSLSAVIF.

The CDR3 loop reads CASSVVSGLAGAGDTQYF. In DNA form, the CDR3 reads TGTGCCAGCAGCGTAGTCTCGGGACTAGCGGGAGCGGGTGATACGCAGTATTTT. The chain joins TRBV9 to TRBJ2-3; 14 bases line up with TRBD2. The length of the CDR3 is 18 residues. Germline trimming cut 0 bases from V and 6 bases from J; bases unmatched to any gene: 9. Germline CDR1 and CDR2: SGDLS and YYNGEE.

The genes are TRBV6-6 and TRBJ2-1; possible D gene TRBD2, 5 bases. This CDR3 is built from 14 residues. Germline assignment: CDR1 MNHNY and CDR2 SVGAGI (reference sequence). Trimming pared 4 bases from V and 5 bases from J, leaving 12 bases between. The CDR3 sequence is CASSSVGANNEQFF. The CDR3 coding sequence is TGTGCCAGCAGTTCGGTGGGAGCGAACAATGAGCAGTTCTTC.

V is TRBV27 and J is TRBJ2-1; 7 nucleotides line up with TRBD2. The CDR3 spans 17 residues. CDR1 MNHEY and CDR2 SMNVEV come from the germline V gene (reference sequence). Unmatched junction bases numbered 6, after V lost 1 base and J lost 0 bases. Here the CDR3 reads CASSLFGGGSSYNEQFF. CDR3 nucleotides: TGTGCCAGCAGTTTATTTGGGGGAGGGAGCTCCTACAATGAGCAGTTCTTC.

About this clone: Other DNA sequences in the same sample also yield this CDR3. The V and J genes are TRBV18 and TRBJ1-5, with 7 positions matching TRBD1. V was pared by 1 base and J by 4 bases, with 4 bases of the junction left unmatched. This CDR3 region has 15 residues. Germline CDR1 is KGHSH and CDR2 is LQKENI. The CDR3 DNA reads TGTGCCAGCTCACCACGGGCAGGGGGGAATCAGCCCCAGCATTTT. Translation gives CASSPRAGGNQPQHF.

The chain joins TRBV15 to TRBJ2-3; 10 bases align to TRBD2. Germline-derived CDR1 and CDR2 are LNHNV and YYDKDF (reference sequence). Unmatched junction bases numbered 4, after V lost 1 base and J lost 0 bases. This CDR3 is built from 17 residues. The CDR3, as DNA: TGTGCCACCAGCAGAGGTACTAGCGGGACGAGCACAGATACGCAGTATTTT. This sequence encodes CATSRGTSGTSTDTQYF.

The V gene is TRBV7-8, the J gene TRBJ1-1; maybe TRBD1 (6 bases). V lost 4 bases, J lost 0 bases, and 18 bases lay in between. Germline CDR1 SGHVS, CDR2 FQNEAQ. The CDR3 covers 17 residues. The CDR3 is CASSSTLGGTMNTEAFF. CDR3 sequence (DNA): TGTGCCAGCAGCTCCACACTTGGAGGGACAATGAACACTGAAGCTTTCTTT.

This chain uses TRBV6-1 with TRBJ2-3, with 8 bases aligning to TRBD1. Trimming took 5 bases from V and 3 from J; bases not matched to a gene: 7. The CDR3 length is 15 residues. Germline CDR1 MNHNS, CDR2 SASEGT. CDR3 nucleotide sequence: TGTGCCAGCAGTTCAACAGGGGGTTCAACAGATACGCAGTATTTT. Protein: CASSSTGGSTDTQYF.

The chain combines TRBV30 with TRBJ2-1, with TRBD2 matching over 8 bases. Germline V gives CDR1 GTSNPN, CDR2 SVGIG (reference sequence). The CDR3 length is 16 residues. J lost 5 bases, V lost 1 base, and 10 bases had no gene match. The CDR3 loop reads CAWSDWAGGVDNEQFF. In DNA, the CDR3 is TGTGCCTGGAGTGATTGGGCGGGAGGTGTAGACAATGAGCAGTTCTTC. The full variable domain, completed using reference TRBV30 and TRBJ2-1, is SQTIHQWPATLVQPVGSPLSLECTVEGTSNPNLYWYRQAAGRGLQLLFYSVGIGQISSEVPQNLSASRPQDRQFILSSKKLLLSDSGFYLCAWSDWAGGVDNEQFFGPGTRLTVL.

The V and J genes are TRBV5-6 and TRBJ2-7; D is unresolved. Per the germline V gene, CDR1 is SGHDT and CDR2 is YYEEEE. V was shortened by 4 bases and J by 6 bases, with 2 bases between the two germline ends. The CDR3 sequence is 9 residues long. CDR3 in amino acids: CASSAEQYF. The CDR3 DNA is TGTGCCAGCAGCGCCGAGCAGTACTTC. The full variable domain, completed using reference TRBV5-6 and TRBJ2-7, is DAGVTQSPTHLIKTRGQQVTLRCSPKSGHDTVSWYQQALGQGPQFIFQYYEEEERQRGNFPDRFSGHQFPNYSSELNVNALLLGDSALYLCASSAEQYFGPGTRLTVT.

This sequence joins TRBV18 and TRBJ2-1; 9 bases fit TRBD2. Trimming at V came to 3 bases and at J to 4 bases, leaving 4 bases not matched to a gene. Per the germline V gene, CDR1 is KGHSH and CDR2 is LQKENI. This CDR3 is 15 amino acids long. The DNA for the CDR3 is TGTGCCAGCTCACCCGTTAGCGGGAGTTACAATGAGCAGTTCTTC. Amino acids: CASSPVSGSYNEQFF.

In its sample, this clone was seen once. The chain joins TRBV29-1 to TRBJ2-7; TRBD1 might be the D (5 bases). Germline CDR1 SQVTM, CDR2 ANQGSEA. CDR3 size: 15 residues. Trimming cost V 2 bases and J 0 bases, with 14 bases left between them. CDR3 DNA sequence: TGCAGCGTTGAATGGGCCAGGGCCACCTCCTACGAGCAGTACTTC. Translated, it gives CSVEWARATSYEQYF.

This chain connects TRBV28 to TRBJ1-2; D might be TRBD1 (5 bases). Trimming stripped 2 bases from V and 5 bases from J, with 15 bases between. The CDR3 consists of 15 residues. Per germline, CDR1 MDHEN and CDR2 SYDVKM. The CDR3 is CASSLTGRDLYGYTF. CDR3 nucleotides: TGTGCCAGCAGTTTAACAGGTCGGGATTTGTATGGCTACACCTTC.

The chain uses TRBV6-6 and TRBJ1-1; D gene uncertain. Trimming left V 0 bases short and J 4 bases short, with 12 bases between. The CDR3 has 15 residues. CDR1 and CDR2 (germline): MNHNY, SVGAGI (reference sequence). The CDR3 DNA reads as TGTGCCAGCAGTTACTCGAGGGCCGGCGGCACTGAAGCTTTCTTT. Amino acid sequence: CASSYSRAGGTEAFF.

CDR3: CASTRGRNTEAFF. The CDR3 DNA reads TGTGCCAGCACCAGGGGTAGAAACACTGAAGCTTTCTTT. The chain couples TRBV27 to TRBJ1-1, with D perhaps matching TRBD1 (6 bases). Germline lookup yields CDR1 MNHEY and CDR2 SMNVEV (reference sequence). V was cut by 7 bases and J by 2 bases, with 11 bases left in between. This CDR3 region has 13 residues.

In regard to this clone: Different DNA sequences within this sample yield the same CDR3. This sequence joins TRBV9 and TRBJ1-1; D is unresolved. The ends were cut back, 0 bases at V and 1 base at J, with 10 bases in the middle. CDR1 and CDR2 from the germline V gene are SGDLS and YYNGEE. CDR3 length: 15 amino acids. The CDR3 region is CASSVDTGRNTEAFF. The CDR3, as DNA: TGTGCCAGCAGCGTAGATACGGGGAGGAACACTGAAGCTTTCTTT.

V and J are TRBV5-1 and TRBJ1-1; unclear D gene. The V and J ends lost 1 base and 5 bases respectively, with 15 bases between them. CDR3 length equals 15 residues. Looked up from germline, CDR1 is SGHRS and CDR2 is YFSETQ. This CDR3 is CASSLWPETSTEAFF. The DNA for the CDR3 is TGCGCCAGCAGCTTGTGGCCGGAGACGAGTACTGAAGCTTTCTTT.

The chain recombines TRBV29-1 with TRBJ1-1; D is unresolved. Deletions cut 4 bases from V and 6 bases from J, with 15 bases between. Germline CDR1 reads SQVTM; CDR2 reads ANQGSEA. This CDR3 has 13 residues. The DNA of the CDR3 is TGCAGCGTTGTAATCAGAGTTGACGCTGAAGCTTTCTTT. Translation gives CSVVIRVDAEAFF.

The J gene is TRBJ2-2, the V gene TRBV19; no definite D call. CDR3 length: 16 amino acids. Trimming stripped 5 bases from V and 0 bases from J, with 13 bases between. Germline-derived CDR1 and CDR2 are LNHDA and SQIVND (reference sequence). The CDR3 DNA sequence: TGTGCCAGTAGTTCGCCTAAGATCGCGAACACCGGGGAGCTGTTTTTT. Translated, it gives CASSSPKIANTGELFF. Using reference TRBV19 and TRBJ2-2 for the parts outside the CDR3, the full variable domain is DGGITQSPKYLFRKEGQNVTLSCEQNLNHDAMYWYRQDPGQGLRLIYYSQIVNDFQKGDIAEGYSVSREKKESFPLTVTSAQKNPTAFYLCASSSPKIANTGELFFGEGSRLTVL.

This chain uses TRBV10-3 with TRBJ2-7; TRBD2 matches at 16 bases. J lost 3 bases, V lost 4 bases, and 3 bases had no gene match. The CDR3 has 16 residues. Germline loops: CDR1 ENHRY, CDR2 SYGVKD. CDR3 nucleotide sequence: TGTGCCATCAGTGGGGGACTAGCGGGAGGGAACTACGAGCAGTACTTC. Encoded protein: CAISGGLAGGNYEQYF.

CDR3 in DNA: TGTGCCAGCAGTTATTTCAGCGGAGCCGCCGGAAACACCATATATTTT. It yields the protein CASSYFSGAAGNTIYF. The chain recombines TRBV6-5 with TRBJ1-3; D not certain. The V end lost 3 bases, the J end lost 4 bases, and 16 bases lay between the germline ends. Germline V lookup: CDR1 MNHEY, CDR2 SVGAGI. The CDR3 length is 16 residues.